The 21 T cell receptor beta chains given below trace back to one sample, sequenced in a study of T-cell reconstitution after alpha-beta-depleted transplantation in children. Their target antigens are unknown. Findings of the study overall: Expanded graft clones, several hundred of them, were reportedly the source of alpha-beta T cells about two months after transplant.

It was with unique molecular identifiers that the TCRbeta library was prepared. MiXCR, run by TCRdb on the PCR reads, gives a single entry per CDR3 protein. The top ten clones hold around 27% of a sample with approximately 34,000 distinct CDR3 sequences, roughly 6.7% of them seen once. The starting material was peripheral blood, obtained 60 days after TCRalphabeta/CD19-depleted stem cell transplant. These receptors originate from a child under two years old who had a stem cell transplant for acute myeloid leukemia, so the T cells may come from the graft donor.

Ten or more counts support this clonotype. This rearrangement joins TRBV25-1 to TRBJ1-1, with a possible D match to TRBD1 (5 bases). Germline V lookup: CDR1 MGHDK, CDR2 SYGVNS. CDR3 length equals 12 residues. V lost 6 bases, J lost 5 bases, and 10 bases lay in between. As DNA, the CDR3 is TGTGCCAGCAGCCGGCGGGGGACTGAAGCTTTCTTT. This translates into CASSRRGTEAFF.

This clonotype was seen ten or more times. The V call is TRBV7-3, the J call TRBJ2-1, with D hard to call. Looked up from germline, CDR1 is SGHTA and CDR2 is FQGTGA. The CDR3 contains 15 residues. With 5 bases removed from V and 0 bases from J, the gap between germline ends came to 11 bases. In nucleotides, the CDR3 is TGTGCCAGCAGCCGACGGCAAAGCTCCTACAATGAGCAGTTCTTC. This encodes CASSRRQSSYNEQFF.

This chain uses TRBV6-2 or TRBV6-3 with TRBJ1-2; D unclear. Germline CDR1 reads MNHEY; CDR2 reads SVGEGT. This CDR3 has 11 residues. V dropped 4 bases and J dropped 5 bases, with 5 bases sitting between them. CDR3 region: CASSSKYGYTF. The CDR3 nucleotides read TGTGCCAGCAGTTCGAAGTATGGCTACACCTTC.

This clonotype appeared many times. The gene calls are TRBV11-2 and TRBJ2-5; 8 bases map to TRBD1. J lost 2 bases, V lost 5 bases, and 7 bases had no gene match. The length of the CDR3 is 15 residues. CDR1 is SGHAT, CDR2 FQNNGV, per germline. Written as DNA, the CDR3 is TGTGCCAGCAGCGTCCCGGGACAGGCTCAAGAGACCCAGTACTTC. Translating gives CASSVPGQAQETQYF.

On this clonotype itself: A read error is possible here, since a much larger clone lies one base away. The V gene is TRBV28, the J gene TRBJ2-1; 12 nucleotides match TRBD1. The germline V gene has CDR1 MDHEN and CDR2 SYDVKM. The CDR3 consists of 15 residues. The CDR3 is CASSLRGQGADEQIF. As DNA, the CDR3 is TGTGCCAGCAGTTTGAGGGGACAGGGGGCCGATGAGCAGATCTTC. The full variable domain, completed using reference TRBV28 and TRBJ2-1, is DVKVTQSSRYLVKRTGEKVFLECVQDMDHENMFWYRQDPGLGLRLIYFSYDVKMKEKGDIPEGYSVSREKKERFSLILESASTNQTSMYLCASSLRGQGADEQIFGPGTRLTVL.

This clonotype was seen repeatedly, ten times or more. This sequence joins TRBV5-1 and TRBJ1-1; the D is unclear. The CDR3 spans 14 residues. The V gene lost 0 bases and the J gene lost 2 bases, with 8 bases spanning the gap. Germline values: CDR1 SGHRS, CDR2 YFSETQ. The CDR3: CASSLGAYNTEAFF. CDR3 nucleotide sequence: TGCGCCAGCAGCTTGGGAGCATATAACACTGAAGCTTTCTTT.

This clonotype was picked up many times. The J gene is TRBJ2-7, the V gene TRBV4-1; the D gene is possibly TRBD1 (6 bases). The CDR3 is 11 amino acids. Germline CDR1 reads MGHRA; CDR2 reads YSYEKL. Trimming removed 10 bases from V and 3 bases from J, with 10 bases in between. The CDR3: CATSQGYEQYF. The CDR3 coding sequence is TGCGCCACCTCACAGGGCTACGAGCAGTACTTC.

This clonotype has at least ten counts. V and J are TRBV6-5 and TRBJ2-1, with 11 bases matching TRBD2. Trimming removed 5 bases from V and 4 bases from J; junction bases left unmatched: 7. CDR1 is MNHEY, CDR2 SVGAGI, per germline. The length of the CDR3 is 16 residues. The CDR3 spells CASSPPGLAVYNEQFF. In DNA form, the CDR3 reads TGTGCCAGCAGTCCACCGGGACTAGCGGTTTACAATGAGCAGTTCTTC.

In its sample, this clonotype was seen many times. This chain's CDR3 is CASSVVGGLMNTEAFF. CDR3 sequence (DNA): TGTGCCAGCAGCGTAGTCGGGGGGCTCATGAACACTGAAGCTTTCTTT. This chain connects TRBV9 to TRBJ1-1; D is possibly TRBD1 (6 bases). Trimming cost V 0 bases and J 0 bases, with 12 bases left between them. There are 16 residues in the CDR3. In germline, CDR1 is SGDLS, CDR2 YYNGEE.

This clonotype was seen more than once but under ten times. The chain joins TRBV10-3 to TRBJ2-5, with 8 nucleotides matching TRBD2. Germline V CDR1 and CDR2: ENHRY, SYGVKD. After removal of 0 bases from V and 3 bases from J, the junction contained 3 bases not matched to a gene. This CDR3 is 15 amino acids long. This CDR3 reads CAISESSAGEETQYF. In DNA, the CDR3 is TGTGCCATCAGTGAGTCATCAGCGGGGGAAGAGACCCAGTACTTC.

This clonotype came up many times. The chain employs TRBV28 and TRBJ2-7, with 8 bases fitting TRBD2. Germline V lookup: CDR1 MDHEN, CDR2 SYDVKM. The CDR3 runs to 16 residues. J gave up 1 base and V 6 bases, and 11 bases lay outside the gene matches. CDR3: CASSWGSGSSSYEQYF. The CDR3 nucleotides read TGTGCCAGCAGCTGGGGGAGCGGGAGTTCGTCCTACGAGCAGTACTTC.

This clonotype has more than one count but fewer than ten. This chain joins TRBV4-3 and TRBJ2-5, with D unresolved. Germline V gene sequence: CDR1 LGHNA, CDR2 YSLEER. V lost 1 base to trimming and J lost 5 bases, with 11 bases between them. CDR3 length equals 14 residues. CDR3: CASSQGAPPETQYF. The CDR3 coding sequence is TGCGCCAGCAGCCAAGGGGCACCCCCGGAGACCCAGTACTTC.

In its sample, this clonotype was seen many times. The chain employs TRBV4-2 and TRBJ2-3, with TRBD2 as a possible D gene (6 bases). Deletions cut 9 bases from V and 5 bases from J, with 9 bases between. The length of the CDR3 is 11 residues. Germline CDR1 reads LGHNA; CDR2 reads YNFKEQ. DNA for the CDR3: TGTGCCAGTGCGCGGGAAGATACGCAGTATTTT. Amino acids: CASAREDTQYF.

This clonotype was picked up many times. The CDR3 region is CASSLDNQPQHF. The CDR3 nucleotides read TGTGCCAGCAGCTTGGACAATCAGCCCCAGCATTTT. The chain uses TRBV5-6 and TRBJ1-5; D gene ambiguous. Germline V CDR1 and CDR2: SGHDT, YYEEEE. V gave up 0 bases and J gave up 3 bases, with 1 base separating them. The CDR3 is made up of 12 amino acids.

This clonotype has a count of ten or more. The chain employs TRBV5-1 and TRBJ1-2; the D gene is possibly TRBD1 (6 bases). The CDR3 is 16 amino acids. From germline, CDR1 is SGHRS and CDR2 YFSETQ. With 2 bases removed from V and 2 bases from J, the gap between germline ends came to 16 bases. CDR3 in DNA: TGCGCCAGCAGCTTTTCGGGGGCTTCAGTGAACTATGGCTACACCTTC. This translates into CASSFSGASVNYGYTF.

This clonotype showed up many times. CDR3 loop: CASRSGGAVKNIQYF. In DNA, the CDR3 is TGTGCCAGCAGATCTGGGGGGGCCGTCAAAAACATTCAGTACTTC. V and J are TRBV28 and TRBJ2-4; possibly TRBD2 for D (7 bases). Trimming took off 6 bases at V and 3 bases at J, with 15 bases between the two ends. Germline V lookup: CDR1 MDHEN, CDR2 SYDVKM. The length of the CDR3 is 15 residues.

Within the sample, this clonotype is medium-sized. Here the CDR3 DNA reads TGTGCCAGCAGCCCCGGGACTAGGAGGCACATTCAGTACTTC. Its translation is CASSPGTRRHIQYF. V and J are TRBV7-2 and TRBJ2-4; 8 bases match TRBD2. The CDR3 runs to 14 residues. Unmatched junction bases numbered 8, after V lost 5 bases and J lost 8 bases. CDR1 is SGHTA, CDR2 FQGNSA, per germline.

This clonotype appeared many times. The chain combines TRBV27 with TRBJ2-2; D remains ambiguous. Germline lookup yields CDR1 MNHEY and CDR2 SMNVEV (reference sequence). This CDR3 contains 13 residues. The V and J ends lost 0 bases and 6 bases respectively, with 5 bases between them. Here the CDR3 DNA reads TGTGCCAGCAGTTTATCGGTCTCCGGGGAGCTGTTTTTT. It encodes CASSLSVSGELFF.

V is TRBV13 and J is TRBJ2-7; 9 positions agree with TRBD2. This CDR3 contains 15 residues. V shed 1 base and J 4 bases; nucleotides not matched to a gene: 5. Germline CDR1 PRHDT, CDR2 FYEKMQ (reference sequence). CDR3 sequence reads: CASSLVGSGRYEQYF. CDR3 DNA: TGTGCCAGCAGCTTAGTGGGTAGCGGGAGATACGAGCAGTACTTC.

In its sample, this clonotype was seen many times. This CDR3 is CASSSRTGQKQETQYF. The CDR3 DNA reads TGTGCCAGCAGTTCGCGTACGGGACAGAAGCAAGAGACCCAGTACTTC. The V and J genes are TRBV6-5 and TRBJ2-5, with TRBD1 matching 7 bases. The germline gives CDR1 MNHEY, CDR2 SVGAGI. The CDR3 has 16 residues. V was pared by 4 bases and J by 2 bases, with 10 bases of the junction left unmatched.

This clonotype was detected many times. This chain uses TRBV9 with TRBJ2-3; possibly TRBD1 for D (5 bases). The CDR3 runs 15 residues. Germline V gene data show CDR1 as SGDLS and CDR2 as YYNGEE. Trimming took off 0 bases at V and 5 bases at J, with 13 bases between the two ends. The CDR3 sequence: CASSVAGRAVDTQYF. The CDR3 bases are TGTGCCAGCAGCGTAGCGGGCAGGGCGGTAGATACGCAGTATTTT.